This T cell receptor (beta chain) was profiled in a study of early T cells in non-severe SARS-CoV-2 infection. Individual cDNA molecules were tagged with unique molecular identifiers. TCRdb re-derived calls from the 5' RACE reads in MiXCR, one entry per CDR3 protein. The sample carries 25,000 to 30,000 distinct CDR3 sequences, approximately 5.4% recorded once. From germline, CDR1 is SGHDN and CDR2 FVKESK. This CDR3 is 14 amino acids long. V was pared by 4 bases and J by 7 bases, with 5 bases of the junction left unmatched. The receptor's source is an adult who was a healthcare worker with PCR-confirmed SARS-CoV-2 infection or an uninfected control (not recorded which). This chain connects TRBV14 to TRBJ2-1, with 9 bases identical to TRBD2. Specimen: whole blood. CDR3 in amino acids: CASSRGGLANEQFF. The CDR3 nucleotides are TGTGCCAGCAGCCGTGGGGGACTAGCAAATGAGCAGTTCTTC.